Reported below is one TCR beta chain. This entry comes from a study of blood T cell repertoires in COVID-19. Study in general: From the United States, Italy and Spain came samples of acute and convalescent COVID-19. Sources were T cells, B-cell-depleted T cells, or PBMCs; the material itself was cDNA or gDNA.

Sequencing used immunoSEQ multiplex PCR; TCRdb keeps in-frame clones, though not all of them. The sample lists over 250,000 clones, roughly 85% seen once, with more than 4.5% in the top ten. The CDR3 consists of 16 residues. Deletions cut 4 bases from V and 2 bases from J, with 18 bases between. From germline, CDR1 is ENHRY and CDR2 SYGVKD. The chain carries TRBV10-3 and TRBJ2-7, with D perhaps matching TRBD2 (6 bases). Sequenced input: peripheral blood. The clonotype was recovered from a man aged 50 to 60 with active or convalescent COVID-19. CDR3 sequence (DNA): TGTGCCATCAGTGGTTCGGGACTCGTAGCCCCCTACGAGCAGTACTTC. This gives the protein CAISGSGLVAPYEQYF.